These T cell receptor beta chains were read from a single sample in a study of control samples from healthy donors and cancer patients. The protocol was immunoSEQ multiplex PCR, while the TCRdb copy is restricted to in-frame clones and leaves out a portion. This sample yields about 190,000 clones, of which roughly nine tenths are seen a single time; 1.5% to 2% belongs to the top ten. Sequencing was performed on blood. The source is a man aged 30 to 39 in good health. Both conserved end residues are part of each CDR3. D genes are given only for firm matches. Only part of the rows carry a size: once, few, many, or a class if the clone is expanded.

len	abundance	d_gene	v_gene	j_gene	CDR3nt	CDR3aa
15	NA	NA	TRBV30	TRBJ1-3	TGTGCCTGGAGTGTAACCGGCCCAAGACGAAACACCATATATTTT	CAWSVTGPRRNTIYF
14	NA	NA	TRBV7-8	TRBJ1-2	TGTGCCAGCAGCTCCTCGGAGACTAACTATGGCTACACCTTC	CASSSSETNYGYTF
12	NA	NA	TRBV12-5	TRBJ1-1	TGTGCTAGTGGTTTGATGAACACTGAAGCTTTCTTT	CASGLMNTEAFF
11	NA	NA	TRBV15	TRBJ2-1	TGTGCCACCGATGGCGTCAATGAGCAGTTCTTC	CATDGVNEQFF
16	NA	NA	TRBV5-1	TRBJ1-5	TGCGCCAGCAGCCTTACCCCAATCGACCCCAATCAGCCCCAGCATTTT	CASSLTPIDPNQPQHF
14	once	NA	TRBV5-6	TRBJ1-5	TGTGCCAGCAGCTTGGGTCACGAAGGGCAGCCCCAGCATTTT	CASSLGHEGQPQHF
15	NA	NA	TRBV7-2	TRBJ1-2	TGTGCCAGCAGCTTAGAGGGCAGCGCTAACTATGGCTACACCTTC	CASSLEGSANYGYTF
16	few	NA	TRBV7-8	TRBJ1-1	TGTGCCAGCAGCTTAGACGGGTCTTCCGGGAACACTGAAGCTTTCTTT	CASSLDGSSGNTEAFF
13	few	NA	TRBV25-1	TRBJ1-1	TGTGCCAGCAGTGAATCCCCGGCCGCTGAAGCTTTCTTT	CASSESPAAEAFF
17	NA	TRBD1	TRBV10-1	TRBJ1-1	TGCGCCACCTCTGAGGAGGGACAGTGGTGGAGGGGGGGAGAAGCTTTCTTT	CATSEEGQWWRGGEAFF
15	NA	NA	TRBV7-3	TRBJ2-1	TGTGCCAGCAGCCCCTCAGCTAGCTCCTACAATGAGCAGTTCTTC	CASSPSASSYNEQFF
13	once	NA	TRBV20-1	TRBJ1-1	TGCAGTGCTAGTAATGGGGATAGCGCTGAAGCTTTCTTT	CSASNGDSAEAFF
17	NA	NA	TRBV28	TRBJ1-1	TGTGCCAGCAGTTTATTAGGTACAGGGCGACCGAACACTGAAGCTTTCTTT	CASSLLGTGRPNTEAFF
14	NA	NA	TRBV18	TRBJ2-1	TGTGCCAGCTCGCCAGGACAGTCCTACAATGAGCAGTTCTTC	CASSPGQSYNEQFF
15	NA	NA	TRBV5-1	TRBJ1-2	TGCGCCAGCAGCTCCGGACAAGCTGACGTTTATGGCTACACCTTC	CASSSGQADVYGYTF
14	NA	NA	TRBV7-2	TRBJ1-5	TGTGCCAGCAGCTCTGGACCCAGCAATCAGCCCCAGCATTTT	CASSSGPSNQPQHF
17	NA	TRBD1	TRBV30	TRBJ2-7	TGTGCCTGGACCCCTAACTGGGGACAGATGAGCTCCTACGAGCAGTACTTC	CAWTPNWGQMSSYEQYF
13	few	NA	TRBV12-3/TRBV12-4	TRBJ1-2	TGTGCCAGCAGCCTGGGACTGTCCTATGGCTACACCTTC	CASSLGLSYGYTF
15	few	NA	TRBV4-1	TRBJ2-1	TGCGCCAGCAGCCAAGGAGGGAGTGTCTTCGATGAGCAGTTCTTC	CASSQGGSVFDEQFF
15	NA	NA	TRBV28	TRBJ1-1	TGTGCCAGCAGCACACTCGGGACAATGAACACTGAAGCTTTCTTT	CASSTLGTMNTEAFF
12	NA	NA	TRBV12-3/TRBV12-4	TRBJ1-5	TGTGCCAGCAGTTTAGGGTCTACCGCCCAGCATTTT	CASSLGSTAQHF
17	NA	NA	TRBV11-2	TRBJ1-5	TGTGCCAGCAGCTTAAGGGCCAGCAACGTCAGCAATCAGCCCCAGCATTTT	CASSLRASNVSNQPQHF
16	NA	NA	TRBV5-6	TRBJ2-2	TGTGCCAGCAGCTTGGTCCCTCTTGAGAACACCGGGGAGCTGTTTTTT	CASSLVPLENTGELFF
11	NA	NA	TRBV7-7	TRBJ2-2	TGTGCCAGCAATATGACAGGGGAGCTGTTTTTT	CASNMTGELFF
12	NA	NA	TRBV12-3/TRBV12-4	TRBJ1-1	TGTGCCAGCACCCTAAGGTACGCGGGAGCTTTCTTT	CASTLRYAGAFF
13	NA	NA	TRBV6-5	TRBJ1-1	TGTGCCAGCAGTTACCTAGGGGTAACTGAAGCTTTCTTT	CASSYLGVTEAFF
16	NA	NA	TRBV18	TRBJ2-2	TGTGCCAGCTCGCCTCGGGACAACGGGGCCGCCGGGGAGCTGTTTTTT	CASSPRDNGAAGELFF
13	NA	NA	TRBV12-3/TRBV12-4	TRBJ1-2	TGTGCCAGCAGCCTTCTCGGGGGGAGTGGCTACACCTTC	CASSLLGGSGYTF
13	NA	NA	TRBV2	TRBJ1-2	TGTGCCAGCAGTGAAGGAGGGAGCTATGGCTACACCTTC	CASSEGGSYGYTF
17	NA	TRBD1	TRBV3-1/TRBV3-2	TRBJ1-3	TGTGCCAGCAGCCCCTACAGGACGGACAGGGGGGGAAACACCATATATTTT	CASSPYRTDRGGNTIYF
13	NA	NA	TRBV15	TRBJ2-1	TGTGCCACCCGGGGTAGCCTGTACAATGAGCAGTTCTTC	CATRGSLYNEQFF
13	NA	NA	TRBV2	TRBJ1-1	TGTGCCAGCACCTTCCTAGGGGACACTGAAGCTTTCTTT	CASTFLGDTEAFF
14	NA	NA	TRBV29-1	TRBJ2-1	TGCAGCGTTGTGCGGCAGGGACCCTACAATGAGCAGTTCTTC	CSVVRQGPYNEQFF